This T cell receptor (beta chain) comes out of a study of shared clonotypes between healthy human individuals. Germline V gives CDR1 GTSNPN, CDR2 SVGIG (reference sequence). Trimming took 5 bases from V and 2 from J, leaving 13 bases between them. There are 14 residues in the CDR3. Some clones are missing from TCRdb's copy, which holds only in-frame ones; the method was immunoSEQ multiplex PCR. Among roughly 490,000 clones listed, over 65% were seen once. This clonotype was sampled from a woman aged 40 to 55 in good health. Some clones in this sample may be carry-over from other donors' samples. The chain joins TRBV30 to TRBJ2-1; D is undetermined. The sequencing sample was made of PBMCs. CDR3 bases: TGTGCCTGGGACCCGGCGTCACCCTACAATGAGCAGTTCTTC. Translation: CAWDPASPYNEQFF.